This T cell receptor beta chain was sequenced for a study of human T cells and chemical hapten exposure. Study-wide context: The study lasted 20 to 25 weeks, and patients were dosed weekly with diphenylcyclopropenone on the scalp throughout. Study-level results: Because they had alopecia, donors may respond immunologically unlike healthy people. Relative to control repertoires, expanded TCRs gave rise to significantly more large CDR3 similarity clusters.

Comments on this clonotype: The target antigen is unknown.

TCRdb recomputed calls from the RACE reads with MiXCR, one row per CDR3 protein. The sample holds 150,000 to 200,000 distinct CDR3 sequences; around 25% are singletons and the top ten take 2% to 2.5%. The time point is: patch test 3, about 24 weeks after DPC sensitization. Treatment noted: therapeutic diphenylcyclopropenone sensitization with weekly scalp DPC. The sequencing used whole blood, collected in connection with sensitization to the hapten diphenylcyclopropenone (DPC). This TCR derives from a middle-aged woman with alopecia areata. Some clones in this sample may be carry-over from other donors' samples.

CDR3 sequence reads: CSADAWGTSGSTEGDEQFF. DNA for the CDR3: TGCAGCGCCGATGCCTGGGGGACTAGCGGGAGTACGGAGGGAGATGAGCAGTTCTTC. The V gene is TRBV29-1, the J gene TRBJ2-1, with 14 bases that match TRBD2. The CDR3 covers 19 residues. Germline loops: CDR1 SQVTM, CDR2 ANQGSEA. The V segment lost 7 bases and the J segment 8 bases; nucleotides outside the gene matches: 22.